The sequence of this T cell receptor (beta chain) was determined in a study of T cell responses to AZD1222 COVID-19 vaccine. The length of the CDR3 is 12 residues. Germline lookup yields CDR1 DFQATT and CDR2 SNEGSKA (reference sequence). The V gene lost 3 bases and the J gene lost 5 bases, with 10 bases spanning the gap. Some clones are missing from TCRdb's copy, which holds only in-frame ones; the method was immunoSEQ multiplex PCR. The sample has over 50,000 clones; about four fifths are singletons. Study-wide points: Within unmutated variant regions lay the reported targets of nearly half of spike-specific TCRs. Baseline serostatus was positive in only six AZD1222 recipients.

On this clone: Its target is unknown.

The receptor comes from an adult who received the AZD1222 COVID-19 vaccine. The V and J genes are TRBV20-1 and TRBJ2-5, with no clear D. The sample was peripheral blood, taken 28 days after the second AZD1222 dose. The CDR3 is CSASSLGETQYF. As DNA, the CDR3 is TGCAGTGCTAGTTCACTGGGGGAGACCCAGTACTTC.